This T cell receptor (beta chain) was profiled in a study of T-cell memory formation after mild COVID-19. This clonotype was seen only once. The antigen remains unidentified. Overall study findings and caveats: CD4/CD8 balance held among clones contracting day 15 to 85, and later expanders leaned CD4+. Several responding clones turned up in pre-infection memory, indicating that cross-reactive memory may have taken part. Whether second-wave clones peaking at day 37 were SARS-CoV-2 specific went unconfirmed.

5'RACE with constant-segment primers built TCRalpha and TCRbeta cDNA libraries with UMIs. TCRdb redid the calling of the 5' RACE reads with MiXCR, one entry per CDR3 protein. The sample has approximately 500,000 distinct CDR3 sequences; around 25% are singletons. The TCR sequence derives from an adult woman who had mild COVID-19 (a few samples of this study predate the infection). Cell type and time point are not known. Sequencing was done on a sample of PBMCs or a T cell subset sorted from them (not recorded which).

The CDR3 sequence is CASSLSTGEVENQPQHF. The CDR3 bases are TGTGCCAGCAGCTTATCAACAGGGGAAGTGGAAAATCAGCCCCAGCATTTT. V usage is TRBV7-9 and J usage is TRBJ1-5; 7 nucleotides match TRBD1. Germline CDR1 is SEHNR and CDR2 is FQNEAQ (reference sequence). CDR3 length: 17 residues. V lost 2 bases, J lost 4 bases, and 11 bases stayed unmatched.